The clone carrying this TCR beta chain turned up a few times. Antigen: not known. The data belong to a study of metastatic and nonmetastatic thyroid tumors. For the study at large: Peripheral blood and tumor or nodule samples from malignant and benign thyroid patients were compared.

General observations from the study: As reported, TCR beta diversity in blood and tumor was significantly higher in malignant thyroid tumors than in benign nodules.

Original methodology: Researchers built a distant-metastasis classifier for papillary thyroid cancer that drew on CDR3 differences across clinicopathological groups. Through MiXCR, TCRdb re-clonotyped the PCR reads. These V and J calls are TCRdb output, not the study's own analysis. The sample comprises tens of thousands of clones, just over 4% of which are singletons, and approximately 20% rests with the top ten. The germline V and J ends were trimmed by 1 base and 2 bases, with 18 bases remaining between them. Germline V gives CDR1 DFQATT, CDR2 SNEGSKA (reference sequence). The CDR3 length is 17 residues. Patients were all untreated before their thyroid surgery.

The sequencing sample was made of blood. The chain joins TRBV20-1 to TRBJ1-5; D gene unclear. This TCR was sampled from a female donor with papillary thyroid cancer or a benign thyroid nodule (not recorded which). Some clones in this sample may be carry-over from other donors' samples. The CDR3 DNA reads TGCAGTGCTAGAGGGACCCGATTCAGCGGGCGCAATCAGCCCCAGCATTTT. It encodes CSARGTRFSGRNQPQHF.